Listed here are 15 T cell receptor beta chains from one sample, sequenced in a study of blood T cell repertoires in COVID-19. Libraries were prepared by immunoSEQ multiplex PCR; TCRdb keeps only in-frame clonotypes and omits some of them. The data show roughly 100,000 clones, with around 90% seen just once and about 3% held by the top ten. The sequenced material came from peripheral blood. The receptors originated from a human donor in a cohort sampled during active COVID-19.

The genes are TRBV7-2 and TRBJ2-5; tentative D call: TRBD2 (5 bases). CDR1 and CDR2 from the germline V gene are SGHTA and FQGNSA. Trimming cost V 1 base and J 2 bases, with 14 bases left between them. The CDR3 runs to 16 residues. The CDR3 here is CASSLVLAGSQETQYF. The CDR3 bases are TGTGCCAGCAGCTTAGTTCTAGCAGGATCACAAGAGACCCAGTACTTC.

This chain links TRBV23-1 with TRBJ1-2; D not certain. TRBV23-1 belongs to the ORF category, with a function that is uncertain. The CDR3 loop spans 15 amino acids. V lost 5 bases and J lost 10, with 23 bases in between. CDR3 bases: TGCGCCAGCAGTATCCGGTCTCTCCCCCCCTTGGTCTACACCTTC. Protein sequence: CASSIRSLPPLVYTF.

The CDR3 DNA is TGTGCCAGCAGCCTCTACGGGGAGTACTTC. Amino acids: CASSLYGEYF. This rearrangement joins TRBV9 to TRBJ2-7, with D maybe TRBD2 (5 bases). The CDR3 sequence is 10 residues long. CDR1 and CDR2 from the germline V gene are SGDLS and YYNGEE. V gave up 4 bases and J gave up 11 bases, with 10 bases separating them.

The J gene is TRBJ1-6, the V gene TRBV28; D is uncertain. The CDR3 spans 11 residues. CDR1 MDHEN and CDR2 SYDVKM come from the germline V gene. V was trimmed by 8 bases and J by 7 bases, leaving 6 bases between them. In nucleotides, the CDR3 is TGTGCCAGCGCCGGGAATTCACCCCTCCACTTT. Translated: CASAGNSPLHF.

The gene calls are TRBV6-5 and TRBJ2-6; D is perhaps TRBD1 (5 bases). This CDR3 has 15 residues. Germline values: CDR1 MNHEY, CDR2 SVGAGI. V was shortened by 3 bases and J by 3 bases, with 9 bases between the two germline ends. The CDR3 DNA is TGTGCCAGCAGTTATAGGGGAAGTGGGGCCAACGTCCTGACTTTC. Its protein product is CASSYRGSGANVLTF.

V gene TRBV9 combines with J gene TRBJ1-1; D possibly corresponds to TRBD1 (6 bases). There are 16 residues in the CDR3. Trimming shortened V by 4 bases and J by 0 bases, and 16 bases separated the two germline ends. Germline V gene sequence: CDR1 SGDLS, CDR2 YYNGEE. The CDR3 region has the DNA TGTGCCAGCAGCCCAGCAGGGGTAGGCATGAACACTGAAGCTTTCTTT. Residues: CASSPAGVGMNTEAFF.

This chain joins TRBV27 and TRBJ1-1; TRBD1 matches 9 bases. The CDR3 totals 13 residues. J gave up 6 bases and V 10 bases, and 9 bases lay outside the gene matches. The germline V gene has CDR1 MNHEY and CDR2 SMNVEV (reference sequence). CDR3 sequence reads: CATQTGGRAEAFF. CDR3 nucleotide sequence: TGTGCCACGCAGACAGGGGGAAGGGCTGAAGCTTTCTTT.

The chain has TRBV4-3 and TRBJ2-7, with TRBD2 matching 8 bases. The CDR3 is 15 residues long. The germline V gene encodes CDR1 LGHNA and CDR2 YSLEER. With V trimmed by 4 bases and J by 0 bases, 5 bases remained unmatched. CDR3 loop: CASSRTSGPSYEQYF. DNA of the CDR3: TGCGCCAGCAGCCGCACTAGCGGCCCCTCCTACGAGCAGTACTTC.

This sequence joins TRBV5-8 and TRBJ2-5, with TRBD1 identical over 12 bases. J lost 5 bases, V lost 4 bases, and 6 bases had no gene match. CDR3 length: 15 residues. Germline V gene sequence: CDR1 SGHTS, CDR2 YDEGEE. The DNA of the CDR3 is TGTGCCAGCAGCACCGGGACAGGGGGCTTGGAGACCCAGTACTTC. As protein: CASSTGTGGLETQYF.

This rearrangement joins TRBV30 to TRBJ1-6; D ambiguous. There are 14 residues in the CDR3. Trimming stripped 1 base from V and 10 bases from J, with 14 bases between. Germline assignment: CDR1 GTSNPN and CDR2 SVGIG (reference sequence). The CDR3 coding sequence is TGTGCCTGGAGTGACTCAAGCGTTCGGTCACCCCTCCACTTT. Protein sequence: CAWSDSSVRSPLHF.

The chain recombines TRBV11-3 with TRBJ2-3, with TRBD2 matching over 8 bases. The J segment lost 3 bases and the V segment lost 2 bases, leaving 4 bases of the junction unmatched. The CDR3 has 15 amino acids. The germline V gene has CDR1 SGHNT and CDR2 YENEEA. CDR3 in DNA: TGTGCCAGCAGCTTACCTGAGCGGGAGACAGATACGCAGTATTTT. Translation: CASSLPERETDTQYF.

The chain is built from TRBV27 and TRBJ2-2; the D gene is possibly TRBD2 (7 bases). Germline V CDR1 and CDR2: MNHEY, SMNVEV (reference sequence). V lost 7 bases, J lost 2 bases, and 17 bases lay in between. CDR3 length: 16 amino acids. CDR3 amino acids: CASTPRGGLNTGELFF. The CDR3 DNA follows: TGTGCCAGCACCCCGAGGGGGGGCCTTAACACCGGGGAGCTGTTTTTT.

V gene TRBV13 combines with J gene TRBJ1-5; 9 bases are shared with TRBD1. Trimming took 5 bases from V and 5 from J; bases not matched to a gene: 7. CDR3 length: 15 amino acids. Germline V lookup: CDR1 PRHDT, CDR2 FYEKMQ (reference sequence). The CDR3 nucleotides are TGTGCCAGCAGCCACGAGGGACAGGGAGATCAGCCCCAGCATTTT. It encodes CASSHEGQGDQPQHF.

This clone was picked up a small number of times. The CDR3 DNA sequence: TGTGCCAGCAGGGAAACAGGGGGTGTCAACAATCAGCCCCAGCATTTT. Protein: CASRETGGVNNQPQHF. The V gene is TRBV2, the J gene TRBJ1-5; 8 bases line up with TRBD1. Trimming at V came to 6 bases and at J to 3 bases, leaving 10 bases not matched to a gene. The length of the CDR3 is 16 residues. Per the germline V gene, CDR1 is SNHLY and CDR2 is FYNNEI.

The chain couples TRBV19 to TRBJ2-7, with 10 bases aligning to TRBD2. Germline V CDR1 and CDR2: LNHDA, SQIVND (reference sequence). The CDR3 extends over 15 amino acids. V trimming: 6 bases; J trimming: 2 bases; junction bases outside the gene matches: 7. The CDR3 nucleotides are TGTGCCAGTAGAGGGAGCGGGAGGGCCGCCTACGAGCAGTACTTC. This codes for CASRGSGRAAYEQYF.